These T cell receptor beta chains were read from a single sample in a study of shared clonotypes between healthy human individuals. The method was immunoSEQ multiplex PCR; TCRdb's version includes in-frame clones alone and lacks a portion of them. This sample yields about 1.1 million clones, of which more than 75% are seen a single time; roughly 0.55% belongs to the top ten. The sample was memory CD4+ T cells from PBMCs. Every receptor here comes from a man in his late teens or twenties in good health. Some clones in this sample may be carry-over from other donors' samples. CDR3s include the opening cysteine and the closing phenylalanine or tryptophan. The D gene is left open where the match is weak. Clone size is given for some rows only: seen once, a few or many times, or a class if the clone is expanded.

size: once
J: TRBJ2-3
D: NA
V: TRBV11-3
DNA: TGTGCCAGCAGCTTACGGCGTGGAGGGTACACAGATACGCAGTATTTT
CDR3: CASSLRRGGYTDTQYF

size: NA
J: TRBJ2-3
D: NA
V: TRBV2
DNA: TGTGCCAGCACTCAAGGGGGAGATACGCAGTATTTT
CDR3: CASTQGGDTQYF

size: NA
J: TRBJ2-3
D: NA
V: TRBV7-2
DNA: TGTGCCAGCAGCGCCTCTAGTATAGCGGCCGTAGATACGCAGTATTTT
CDR3: CASSASSIAAVDTQYF

size: NA
J: TRBJ2-7
D: NA
V: TRBV7-9
DNA: TGTGCCAGCAGCTTAGGATATTGGGTCTACGAGCAGTACTTC
CDR3: CASSLGYWVYEQYF

size: NA
J: TRBJ2-7
D: TRBD2
V: TRBV25-1
DNA: TGTGCCAGCAGTAGGAGGGAGGGCCTATACGAGCAGTACTTC
CDR3: CASSRREGLYEQYF

size: NA
J: TRBJ2-7
D: NA
V: TRBV18
DNA: TGTGCCAGCTCACCAGCAATTAGCCGGACCCTCTACGAGCAGTACTTC
CDR3: CASSPAISRTLYEQYF

size: NA
J: TRBJ1-4
D: NA
V: TRBV4-2
DNA: TGTGCCAGCAGCCCCCTAATGGGGGGAAGAGGGGATGAAAAACTGTTTTTT
CDR3: CASSPLMGGRGDEKLFF

size: once
J: TRBJ2-3
D: NA
V: TRBV4-2
DNA: TGTGCCAGCAGCCAAGATGGCGCAGATACGCAGTATTTT
CDR3: CASSQDGADTQYF

size: NA
J: TRBJ1-1
D: NA
V: TRBV6-1
DNA: TGTGCCAGCAGTGCAGGGAGGACTGAAGCTTTCTTT
CDR3: CASSAGRTEAFF

size: NA
J: TRBJ2-3
D: TRBD2
V: TRBV18
DNA: TGTGCCAGCTGCAAACTAGCGGGAGGGAAATCGAGCACAGATACGCAGTATTTT
CDR3: CASCKLAGGKSSTDTQYF

size: many
J: TRBJ2-3
D: TRBD1
V: TRBV28
DNA: TGTGCCAGCAGTTTCGATACAGGGGGCTCTTTCACAGATACGCAGTATTTT
CDR3: CASSFDTGGSFTDTQYF

size: once
J: TRBJ1-1
D: NA
V: TRBV7-3
DNA: TGTGCCAGCAGCTTAATTATGGGGACTGAAGCTTTCTTT
CDR3: CASSLIMGTEAFF

size: NA
J: TRBJ1-3
D: NA
V: TRBV4-3
DNA: TGCGCCAGCAGCCAAGATTTAGCTTTCGGAGAAGACTCTGGAAACACCATATATTTT
CDR3: CASSQDLAFGEDSGNTIYF

size: NA
J: TRBJ2-1
D: NA
V: TRBV7-3
DNA: TGTGCCAGCAGCTACTCGATCCGACCCGCCCCGGAGAATGAGCAGTTCTTC
CDR3: CASSYSIRPAPENEQFF

size: NA
J: TRBJ2-5
D: NA
V: TRBV27
DNA: TGTGCCAGCAAGGGCAATACGGAGACCCAGTACTTC
CDR3: CASKGNTETQYF

size: NA
J: TRBJ2-7
D: TRBD1
V: TRBV5-6
DNA: TGTGCCAGCAGCCCAGGGACAGGGCTTAGCTACGAGCAGTACTTC
CDR3: CASSPGTGLSYEQYF

size: NA
J: TRBJ2-3
D: TRBD2
V: TRBV28
DNA: TGTGCCAGCAGTTTTGCCGGGGGCGGGAGGTCGACAGATACGCAGTATTTT
CDR3: CASSFAGGGRSTDTQYF

size: once
J: TRBJ2-2
D: NA
V: TRBV15
DNA: TGTGCCACCAGCGGACAGTTTGGCGTAAATACCGGGGAGCTGTTTTTT
CDR3: CATSGQFGVNTGELFF

size: NA
J: TRBJ1-4
D: NA
V: TRBV7-2
DNA: TGTGCCAGCAGCTTAGCGCTGGCAGGAAATGAAAAACTGTTTTTT
CDR3: CASSLALAGNEKLFF

size: NA
J: TRBJ1-5
D: NA
V: TRBV18
DNA: TGTGCCAGCTCACCGACAGCCCATCAGCCCCAGCATTTT
CDR3: CASSPTAHQPQHF

size: NA
J: TRBJ2-7
D: NA
V: TRBV19
DNA: TGTGCCAGTAGTACCAACAAGGGTCTCGGGTACGAGCAGTACTTC
CDR3: CASSTNKGLGYEQYF

size: few
J: TRBJ2-7
D: TRBD2
V: TRBV28
DNA: TGTGCCAGCAGTTTAGCGGGAGACGCCGACGAGCAGTACTTC
CDR3: CASSLAGDADEQYF

size: NA
J: TRBJ2-1
D: NA
V: TRBV19
DNA: TGTGCCAGTATCAAACGGGGGCTAAGGGATGAGCAGTTCTTC
CDR3: CASIKRGLRDEQFF

size: NA
J: TRBJ2-5
D: TRBD1
V: TRBV5-1
DNA: TGCGCCAGCAGCCCAAACCCACAGGGGCAAAGCCCAGAGACCCAGTACTTC
CDR3: CASSPNPQGQSPETQYF